These 31 T cell receptor beta chains share one sample of origin, sequenced in a study of T cells in Graves' hyperthyroidism and ophthalmopathy. TCR beta CDR3 region amplification was performed from RNA transcripts. With the HTBI primer set, the TCR CDR3 went through a first round of RT-PCR. TCRdb independently ran MiXCR on the multiplex PCR reads; one entry per CDR3 protein. This sample has 300,000 to 450,000 distinct CDR3 sequences, with roughly 25% found just once. Sample: blood. The receptors originated from a man over 45 with Graves' hyperthyroidism.

This clonotype was observed many times. The rearrangement joins TRBV11-2 to TRBJ2-7; D gene uncertain. V lost 7 bases and J 5 bases, leaving 21 bases between the germline ends. This CDR3 comprises 15 residues. Germline V gene lookup returns CDR1 SGHAT and CDR2 FQNNGV. Written as DNA, the CDR3 is TGTGCCAGCACAACCTCGACGCTAGTTTGGGACGAGCAGTACTTC. This encodes CASTTSTLVWDEQYF.

Points on this clonotype: This may stem from a read error, because a much larger clone lies one nucleotide away. The rearrangement uses TRBV12-3 or TRBV12-4 and TRBJ2-5; TRBD1 matches at 7 bases. The CDR3 is 14 amino acids. CDR3 sequence: CAISEQDRVKTQYF. The CDR3 DNA follows: TGTGCCATCAGTGAACAAGACAGGGTAAAGACCCAGTACTTC.

This clonotype was detected many times. The rearrangement uses TRBV30 and TRBJ2-2, with D unresolved. Germline-derived CDR1 and CDR2 are GTSNPN and SVGIG (reference sequence). V lost 2 bases and J lost 5, with 9 bases in between. CDR3 length: 13 amino acids. CDR3 sequence: CAWSSEFTGELFF. DNA of the CDR3: TGTGCCTGGAGTTCGGAGTTTACCGGGGAGCTGTTTTTT.

This clonotype appeared many times. This rearrangement joins TRBV12-3 or TRBV12-4 to TRBJ1-5; 9 bases fit TRBD1. This CDR3 has 13 amino acids. With V trimmed by 7 bases and J by 6 bases, 4 bases remained unmatched. The CDR3: CASIQDRGQPQHF. CDR3 DNA: TGTGCCAGCATTCAGGACAGGGGTCAGCCCCAGCATTTT.

The V call is TRBV7-2, the J call TRBJ2-7; 9 bases line up with TRBD2. The CDR3 contains 13 residues. The germline CDR1 and CDR2 sequences are SGHTA and FQGNSA. V was pared by 6 bases and J by 9 bases, with 9 bases of the junction left unmatched. CDR3 in DNA: TGTGCCAGCAGGGCTAGCGGGACTGACGGGCAGTACTTC. Translating it yields CASRASGTDGQYF. Complete variable domain (other parts from reference TRBV7-2 and TRBJ2-7): GAGVSQSPSNKVTEKGKDVELRCDPISGHTALYWYRQSLGQGLEFLIYFQGNSAPDKSGLPSDRFSAERTGGSVSTLTIQRTQQEDSAVYLCASRASGTDGQYFGPGTRLTVT.

In its sample, this clonotype was seen many times. The gene calls are TRBV18 and TRBJ2-2; the match to TRBD2 covers 7 bases. Germline V gene lookup returns CDR1 KGHSH and CDR2 LQKENI. The CDR3 spans 16 residues. Unmatched junction bases numbered 5, after V lost 0 bases and J lost 4 bases. The DNA for the CDR3 is TGTGCCAGCTCACCACCTGGGGACTACGGCACCGGGGAGCTGTTTTTT. This codes for CASSPPGDYGTGELFF.

The chain has TRBV28 and TRBJ2-5; D possibly corresponds to TRBD1 (6 bases). With 6 bases removed from V and 4 bases from J, the gap between germline ends came to 15 bases. The CDR3 contains 14 residues. Germline V gene lookup returns CDR1 MDHEN and CDR2 SYDVKM. In DNA form, the CDR3 reads TGTGCCAGCAGAGGCAGGGGTGATATAGAGACCCAGTACTTC. Translating gives CASRGRGDIETQYF.

V is TRBV13 and J is TRBJ2-5, with 7 positions matching TRBD1. Germline V gene sequence: CDR1 PRHDT, CDR2 FYEKMQ (reference sequence). The CDR3 extends over 14 amino acids. Trimming took 5 bases from V and 3 from J; bases not matched to a gene: 6. CDR3 bases: TGTGCCAGCAGCCCAAAGGGGGCAAAAGAGACCCAGTACTTC. This sequence encodes CASSPKGAKETQYF.

This clonotype has more than one count but fewer than ten. The rearrangement links TRBV5-8 to TRBJ2-7, with 7 bases matching TRBD1. CDR1 is SGHTS and CDR2 is YDEGEE in the germline V gene. This CDR3 region has 17 residues. V was pared by 0 bases and J by 2 bases, with 11 bases of the junction left unmatched. The CDR3 nucleotides are TGTGCCAGCAGCTTGGGAGGCGAGGGGGCTGGGACCTACGAGCAGTACTTC. Its translation: CASSLGGEGAGTYEQYF. Using reference TRBV5-8 and TRBJ2-7 for the parts outside the CDR3, the full variable domain is EAGVTQSPTHLIKTRGQQATLRCSPISGHTSVYWYQQALGLGLQFLLWYDEGEERNRGNFPPRFSGRQFPNYSSELNVNALELEDSALYLCASSLGGEGAGTYEQYFGPGTRLTVT.

This clonotype has more than one count but fewer than ten. This chain joins TRBV12-3 or TRBV12-4 and TRBJ2-7; 9 nucleotides agree with TRBD2. The ends lost 8 bases at V and 4 bases at J; junction bases unmatched: 9. The CDR3 runs 14 residues. CDR3 DNA sequence: TGTGCCAGCCGCGGGGGGGGTAGTGTGTACGAGCAGTACTTC. Translated: CASRGGGSVYEQYF.

V is TRBV5-6 and J is TRBJ2-7; D remains ambiguous. The DNA end is more similar to TRBJ2-1, so the J call may be wrong. The CDR3 is made up of 13 amino acids. Germline V gene lookup returns CDR1 SGHDT and CDR2 YYEEEE. The DNA of the CDR3 is TGTGCCAGCAGCTTTACTAACTCCTACGAGCAGTTCTTC. As protein: CASSFTNSYEQFF.

This clonotype was recorded only once. The genes are TRBV24-1 and TRBJ2-1; TRBD1 might be the D (5 bases). Trimming shortened V by 0 bases and J by 6 bases, and 11 bases separated the two germline ends. The germline CDR1 and CDR2 sequences are KGHDR and SFDVKD. The CDR3 covers 15 residues. The CDR3 DNA is TGTGCCACCAGTGATTTGAGGTCAGGGTTCAATGAGCAGTTCTTC. Amino acid sequence: CATSDLRSGFNEQFF.

The sample holds a few counts of this clonotype. The chain uses TRBV6-1 and TRBJ2-2, with 9 bases lining up with TRBD2. There are 16 residues in the CDR3. Looked up from germline, CDR1 is MNHNS and CDR2 is SASEGT. Losses at the gene ends were 3 bases for V and 6 bases for J; bases not matched to a gene: 8. The CDR3 region is CASSDAAGGFAGELFF. The CDR3 DNA is TGTGCCAGCAGTGATGCGGCGGGAGGGTTCGCCGGGGAGCTGTTTTTT.

V and J are TRBV19 and TRBJ2-2; 8 bases agree with TRBD2. Germline CDR1 LNHDA, CDR2 SQIVND (reference sequence). The CDR3 has 18 residues. The trim removed 3 bases at V and 0 bases at J, leaving 9 bases unmatched. CDR3 protein: CASSIKASGFANTGELFF. CDR3 bases: TGTGCCAGTAGTATCAAGGCTAGCGGGTTCGCGAACACCGGGGAGCTGTTTTTT.

The rearrangement links TRBV24-1 to TRBJ2-1; the D is unclear. V shed 4 bases and J shed 8 bases, with 8 bases lying between them. This CDR3 comprises 12 residues. Germline-derived CDR1 and CDR2 are KGHDR and SFDVKD. CDR3 DNA sequence: TGTGCCACCAGTGACCGACTTGATGAGCAGTTCTTC. Translation: CATSDRLDEQFF.

V usage is TRBV6-2 or TRBV6-3 and J usage is TRBJ2-1; TRBD1 is a possible D gene (6 bases). V was pared by 4 bases and J by 0 bases, with 10 bases between. Germline CDR1 and CDR2: MNHEY and SVGEGT. The CDR3 has 15 residues. CDR3 DNA: TGTGCCAGCAGTTCGAGGGGGAGCTCCTACAATGAGCAGTTCTTC. Translation gives CASSSRGSSYNEQFF.

The chain recombines TRBV6-2 or TRBV6-3 with TRBJ1-5, with D possibly TRBD1 on 6 matching bases. Trimming took 5 bases from V and 3 from J, leaving 11 bases between them. The CDR3 has 14 residues. Looked up from germline, CDR1 is MNHEY and CDR2 is SVGEGT. The CDR3, as DNA: TGTGCCAGCAGTGTGGACAGACTCAATCAGCCCCAGCATTTT. Its translation: CASSVDRLNQPQHF.

The CDR3, as DNA: TGTGCCAGCAGCCCCGACAGATCAACTGAAGCTTTCTTT. Translation: CASSPDRSTEAFF. V and J are TRBV7-3 and TRBJ1-1; TRBD1 is a possible D gene (5 bases). There are 13 residues in the CDR3. Germline lookup yields CDR1 SGHTA and CDR2 FQGTGA. V lost 5 bases to trimming and J lost 5 bases, with 12 bases between them.

The gene calls are TRBV20-1 and TRBJ2-3, with D uncertain. The CDR3 extends over 14 amino acids. The germline CDR1 and CDR2 sequences are DFQATT and SNEGSKA (reference sequence). Trimming left V 0 bases short and J 4 bases short, with 11 bases between. CDR3 DNA sequence: TGCAGTGCTAGAGATTTGAGTCTGCCAGATACGCAGTATTTT. Translating gives CSARDLSLPDTQYF.

This chain connects TRBV7-9 to TRBJ2-1, with TRBD2 matching 7 bases. The DNA end is more similar to TRBJ2-7, so the J call may be wrong. CDR1 SEHNR and CDR2 FQNEAQ come from the germline V gene (reference sequence). The CDR3 runs 12 residues. CDR3 nucleotides: TGTGCCAGCGAGGGCGGGAGCAATGAGCAGTACTTC. Translating it yields CASEGGSNEQYF.

The rearrangement joins TRBV12-3 or TRBV12-4 to TRBJ1-5; unclear D gene. The CDR3 contains 13 residues. Between the trimmed V and J ends, which lost 6 bases and 4 bases, there was a span of 10 bases. CDR3 loop: CASRSGENQPQHF. The CDR3 DNA is TGTGCCAGCAGGTCCGGAGAAAATCAGCCCCAGCATTTT.

The gene calls are TRBV5-1 and TRBJ2-7, with 14 bases aligning to TRBD2. CDR1 SGHRS and CDR2 YFSETQ come from the germline V gene. The CDR3 totals 18 residues. Trimming at V came to 4 bases and at J to 1 base, leaving 10 bases not matched to a gene. DNA of the CDR3: TGCGCCAGCAGCCCAAGGGGACTAGCGGGAGATCCATCCTACGAGCAGTACTTC. It encodes CASSPRGLAGDPSYEQYF. Using reference TRBV5-1 and TRBJ2-7 for the parts outside the CDR3, the full variable domain is KAGVTQTPRYLIKTRGQQVTLSCSPISGHRSVSWYQQTPGQGLQFLFEYFSETQRNKGNFPGRFSGRQFSNSRSEMNVSTLELGDSALYLCASSPRGLAGDPSYEQYFGPGTRLTVT.

Written as DNA, the CDR3 is TGTGCCAGTAGTAATCGCCGACAGTTAATGAACACTGAAGCTTTCTTT. Protein sequence: CASSNRRQLMNTEAFF. The chain links TRBV19 to TRBJ1-1, with D possibly TRBD1 on 5 matching bases. The CDR3 has 16 amino acids. CDR1 is LNHDA, CDR2 SQIVND, per germline (reference sequence). V was shortened by 4 bases and J by 0 bases, with 15 bases between the two germline ends.

This rearrangement joins TRBV7-3 to TRBJ1-1; maybe TRBD1 (5 bases). Trimming removed 2 bases at V and 2 bases at J, with 18 bases between. This CDR3 is built from 17 residues. The germline gives CDR1 SGHTA, CDR2 FQGTGA. CDR3 region: CASSLDVVGRSNTEAFF. The CDR3 DNA reads TGTGCCAGCAGCTTAGACGTTGTGGGACGAAGTAACACTGAAGCTTTCTTT.

This clonotype was seen only once. The chain carries TRBV9 and TRBJ1-1; D is perhaps TRBD1 (6 bases). With 0 bases removed from V and 8 bases from J, the gap between germline ends came to 11 bases. Germline assignment: CDR1 SGDLS and CDR2 YYNGEE. This CDR3 spans 13 amino acids. CDR3 nucleotides: TGTGCCAGCAGCGTAGCCTCGGACAGAGAAGCTTTCTTT. It encodes CASSVASDREAFF.

This clonotype was observed many times. This sequence joins TRBV29-1 and TRBJ2-1; 7 bases match TRBD1. V lost 8 bases, J lost 3 bases, and 7 bases stayed unmatched. The CDR3 totals 13 residues. The germline gives CDR1 SQVTM, CDR2 ANQGSEA. The CDR3 sequence is CSLTTGHYNEQFF. CDR3 bases: TGCAGCCTGACGACAGGGCACTACAATGAGCAGTTCTTC.

This clonotype was counted ten times or more. The chain uses TRBV7-9 and TRBJ2-7, with D uncertain. From germline, CDR1 is SEHNR and CDR2 FQNEAQ (reference sequence). The V end lost 5 bases, the J end lost 2 bases, and 19 bases lay between the germline ends. The CDR3 is 16 amino acids. This CDR3 reads CASSHPVGRATYEQYF. The CDR3, as DNA: TGTGCCAGCAGCCACCCTGTCGGACGGGCAACCTACGAGCAGTACTTC.

This clonotype was seen many times. This sequence joins TRBV28 and TRBJ2-1, with D tentatively TRBD1 or TRBD2 (5 bases each). Germline CDR1 reads MDHEN; CDR2 reads SYDVKM. Deletions cut 10 bases from V and 8 bases from J, with 30 bases between. This CDR3 spans 17 amino acids. The CDR3: CATYPGRRYSGMYEQFF. CDR3 DNA: TGTGCCACCTACCCGGGACGCCGTTACAGCGGAATGTATGAGCAGTTCTTC.

This clonotype turned up a few times. The V gene is TRBV12-3 or TRBV12-4, the J gene TRBJ2-5; D may match TRBD1 or TRBD2 (7 bases each). CDR3 length equals 14 residues. V lost 3 bases to trimming and J lost 5 bases, with 13 bases between them. CDR3 sequence reads: CASSFQQGGETQYF. The CDR3 bases are TGTGCCAGCAGTTTTCAGCAGGGGGGGGAGACCCAGTACTTC.

In its sample, this clonotype was seen many times. In DNA form, the CDR3 reads TGTGCCAGCAGCTTAGCCGGAGCGTCAGGGGAGACCCAGTACTTC. Its translation is CASSLAGASGETQYF. The chain links TRBV11-3 to TRBJ2-5; weak D call: TRBD1 (5 bases). CDR3 size: 15 residues. The ends were cut back, 1 base at V and 5 bases at J, with 14 bases in the middle. CDR1 is SGHNT, CDR2 YENEEA, per germline. The whole variable domain, remainder taken from reference TRBV11-3 and TRBJ2-5, is EAGVVQSPRYKIIEKKQPVAFWCNPISGHNTLYWYLQNLGQGPELLIRYENEEAVDDSQLPKDRFSAERLKGVDSTLKIQPAELGDSAVYLCASSLAGASGETQYFGPGTRLLVL.

V gene TRBV7-9 combines with J gene TRBJ2-3, with 14 bases lining up with TRBD2. This CDR3 spans 15 amino acids. Germline V gene sequence: CDR1 SEHNR, CDR2 FQNEAQ (reference sequence). J gave up 6 bases and V 4 bases, and 3 bases lay outside the gene matches. In DNA, the CDR3 is TGTGCCAGCAGCTCGACTAGCGGGAGGGTTGATACGCAGTATTTT. It specifies CASSSTSGRVDTQYF.